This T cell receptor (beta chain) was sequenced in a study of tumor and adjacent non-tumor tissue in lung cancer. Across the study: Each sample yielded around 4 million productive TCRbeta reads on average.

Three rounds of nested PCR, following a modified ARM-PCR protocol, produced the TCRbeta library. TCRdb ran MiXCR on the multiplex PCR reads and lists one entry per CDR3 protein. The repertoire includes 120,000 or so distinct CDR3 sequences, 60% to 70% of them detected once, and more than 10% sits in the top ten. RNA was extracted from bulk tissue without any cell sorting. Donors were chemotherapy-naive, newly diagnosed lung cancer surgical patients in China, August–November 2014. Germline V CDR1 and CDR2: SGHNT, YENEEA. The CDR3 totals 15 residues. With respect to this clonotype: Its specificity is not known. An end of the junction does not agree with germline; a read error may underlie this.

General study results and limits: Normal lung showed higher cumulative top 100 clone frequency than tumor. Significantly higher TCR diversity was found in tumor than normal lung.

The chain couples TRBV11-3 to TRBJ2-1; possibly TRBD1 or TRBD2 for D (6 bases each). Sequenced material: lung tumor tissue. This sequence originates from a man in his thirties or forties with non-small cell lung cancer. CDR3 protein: CASSLTRGDGGEQFF. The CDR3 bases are TGTGCCAGTAGCTTAACTAGGGGGGACGGGGGCGAGCAGTTCTTC. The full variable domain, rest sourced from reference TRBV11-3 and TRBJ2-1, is EAGVVQSPRYKIIEKKQPVAFWCNPISGHNTLYWYLQNLGQGPELLIRYENEEAVDDSQLPKDRFSAERLKGVDSTLKIQPAELGDSAVYLCASSLTRGDGGEQFFGPGTRLTVL.